This T cell receptor beta chain came from a study of T cell responses to AZD1222 COVID-19 vaccine (dated by TCRdb to about 2021). As for the study more broadly: TCR sequencing was performed for 230 to 250 trial participants, of whom about 200 were given two doses of AZD1222 and some 25 were given two doses of MenACWY control vaccine. Trial participants were enrolled by age into 18-55, 56-69 and 70-plus year subgroups, with about 150, 28 and 57 TCR-sequenced participants respectively.

The CDR3 regions of human TCRbeta chains were subjected to immunosequencing. The source study handled its data this way. Repertoire TCRs were checked for matches against a reference library of SARS-CoV-2-specific TCRs that had been generated using the MIRA antigen-specificity platform. Breadth meant the fraction of unique TCRs that were SARS-CoV-2-associated, whereas depth meant the fraction of total T cells that were SARS-CoV-2-associated. Using the MIRA data, each spike-specific TCR was mapped to the spike region that the TCR reacts to and placed in a CD4 or CD8 class. Log10-transformed breadth and depth values were compared by one-way ANOVA with Sidak's multiple comparisons tests. Not all clones reach the TCRdb copy of this immuneACCESS table, which keeps in-frame sequences only. Checked studies attribute under half of the gap to unresolved V genes and leave the rest unexplained. From that table come the V and J calls and clone size; the DNA was used to work out D and trimming. The sample has about 140,000 clones on record. 2% to 2.5% of the sample belongs to the ten largest clones.

The junction carries 12 bases between V and J, which are trimmed by 6 bases and 0 bases respectively. The CDR3 spans 15 residues, from the cysteine through the phenylalanine. Only the CDR3 region is kept as DNA, spanning 45 bases read in frame from base 1. Based on the germline V gene, the CDR1 and CDR2 sequences are MNHEY and SVGAGI. Concerning this clone itself: Its target antigen remains unknown.

What the time point label conveys for this sample: baseline before first vaccination. The vaccinee samples were drawn from two UK trials, COV001 and COV002, one of which was a single-blind randomized controlled phase 2/3 trial testing AZD1222 (ChAdOx1 nCoV-19) in healthy adults. For TCRbeta chain sequencing, PBMC samples were collected from trial participants at day 0 and at day 28 after the second dose. Results the study describes overall, beyond this receptor: After two AZD1222 doses, spike-specific TCR breadth and depth were significantly higher than at day 0 and than in MenACWY recipients. Conclusions about previously exposed vaccinees are limited because only a handful of AZD1222 recipients were SARS-CoV-2 seropositive at baseline. Vaccine-associated CD4 TCRs spanned the whole spike protein, with dominant responses in regions 160-218 and 743-854. Because no day 14 peak-response samples were available, the repertoires could be characterized only after the peak T cell response. The 56-69-year group was small, and its depth increase did not reach significance, likely because of low power. Nearly half of unique spike-specific TCRs reportedly recognized epitopes outside regions mutated in the B.1.351 and B.1.1.7 variants. Most participants were white British and females outnumbered males, and the authors suggested that clonal diversity may have been underestimated.

Input material: peripheral blood. This TCR came from an adult in good health. This chain joins TRBV6-5 to TRBJ1-3; the D gene is perhaps TRBD1, from 6 matching bases. The CDR3 reads as follows: CASRRQASSGNTIYF. The sequenced DNA is TGTGCCAGCAGAAGACAGGCGAGCTCTGGAAACACCATATATTTT.